This TCR beta chain derives from a study of blood T cell repertoires in COVID-19. Study in general: Nucleic acid was either cDNA or gDNA, and it came from T cells, B-cell-depleted T cells, or PBMCs.

The protocol was immunoSEQ multiplex PCR, while the TCRdb copy is restricted to in-frame clones and leaves out a portion. The sample consists of fewer than 500,000 clones, over 65% of them appearing once. CDR3 length: 19 residues. CDR1 and CDR2 (germline): MNHNS, SASEGT. The V gene end was trimmed by 1 base and the J gene end by 9 bases; junction bases not matched to a gene: 16. Sample: peripheral blood. The rearrangement uses TRBV6-1 and TRBJ2-1, with 12 bases matching TRBD2. The sequence was obtained from a human donor with acute or convalescent COVID-19. The donor label of this sample is uncertain. CDR3 bases: TGTGCCAGCAGTGAAGAGGGGGGACTAGCGGGCTCTGTATATGCTGAGCAGTTCTTC. It codes for CASSEEGGLAGSVYAEQFF.